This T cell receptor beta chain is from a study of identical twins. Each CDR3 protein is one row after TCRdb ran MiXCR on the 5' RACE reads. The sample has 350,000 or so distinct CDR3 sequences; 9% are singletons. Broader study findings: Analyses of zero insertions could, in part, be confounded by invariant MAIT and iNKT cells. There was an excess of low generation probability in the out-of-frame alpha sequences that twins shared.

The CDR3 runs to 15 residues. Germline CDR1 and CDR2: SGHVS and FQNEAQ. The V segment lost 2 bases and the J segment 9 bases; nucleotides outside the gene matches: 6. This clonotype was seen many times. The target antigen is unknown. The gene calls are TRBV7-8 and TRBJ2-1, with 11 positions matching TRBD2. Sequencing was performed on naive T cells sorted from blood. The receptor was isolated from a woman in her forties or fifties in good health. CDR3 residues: CASSLPLAGGFEQFF. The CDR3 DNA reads TGTGCCAGCAGCTTACCTCTAGCGGGAGGTTTTGAGCAGTTCTTC.